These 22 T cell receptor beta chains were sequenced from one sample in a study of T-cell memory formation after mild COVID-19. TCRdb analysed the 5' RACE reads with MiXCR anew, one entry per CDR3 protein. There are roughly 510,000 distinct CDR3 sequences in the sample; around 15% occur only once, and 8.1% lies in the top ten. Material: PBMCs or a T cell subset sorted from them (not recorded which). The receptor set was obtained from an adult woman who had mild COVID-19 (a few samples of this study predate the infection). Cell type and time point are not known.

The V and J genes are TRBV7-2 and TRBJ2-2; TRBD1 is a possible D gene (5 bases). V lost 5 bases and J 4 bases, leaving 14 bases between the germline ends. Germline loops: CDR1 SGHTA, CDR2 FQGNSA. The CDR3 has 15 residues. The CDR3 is CASSQGATLTGELFF. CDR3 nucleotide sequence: TGTGCCAGCAGCCAAGGGGCCACTCTCACCGGGGAGCTGTTTTTT.

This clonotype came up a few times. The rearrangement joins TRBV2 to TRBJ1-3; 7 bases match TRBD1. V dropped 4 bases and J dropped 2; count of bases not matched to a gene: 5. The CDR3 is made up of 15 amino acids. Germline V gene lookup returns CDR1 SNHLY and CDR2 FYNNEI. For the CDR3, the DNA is TGTGCCAGCAGTGCCACCGACAGGGCTGGAAACACCATATATTTT. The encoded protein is CASSATDRAGNTIYF.

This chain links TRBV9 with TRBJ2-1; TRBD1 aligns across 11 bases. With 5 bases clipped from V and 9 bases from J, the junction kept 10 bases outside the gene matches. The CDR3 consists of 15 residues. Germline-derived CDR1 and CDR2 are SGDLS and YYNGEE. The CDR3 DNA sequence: TGTGCCAGCAGGGCGGTCGGACAGGGGGCGCGTGAGCAGTTCTTC. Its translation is CASRAVGQGAREQFF. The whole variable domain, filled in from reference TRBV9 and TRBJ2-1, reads DSGVTQTPKHLITATGQRVTLRCSPRSGDLSVYWYQQSLDQGLQFLIQYYNGEERAKGNILERFSAQQFPDLHSELNLSSLELGDSALYFCASRAVGQGAREQFFGPGTRLTVL.

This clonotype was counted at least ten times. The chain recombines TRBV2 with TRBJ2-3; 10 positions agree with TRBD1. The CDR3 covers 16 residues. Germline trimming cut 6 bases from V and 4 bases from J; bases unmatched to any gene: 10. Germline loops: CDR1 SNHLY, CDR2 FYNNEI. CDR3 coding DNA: TGTGCCAGCAGAAGGGTCCCGGGACAGGGGCCAGATACGCAGTATTTT. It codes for CASRRVPGQGPDTQYF.

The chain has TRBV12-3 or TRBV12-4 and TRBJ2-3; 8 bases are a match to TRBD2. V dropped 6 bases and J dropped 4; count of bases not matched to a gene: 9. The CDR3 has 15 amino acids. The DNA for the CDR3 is TGTGCCAGCAGAACCGGGAGGGCCTATGCAGATACGCAGTATTTT. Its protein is CASRTGRAYADTQYF.

The CDR3 is CASSSPDGNEKLFF. The CDR3 DNA reads as TGTGCCAGCAGCTCCCCGGACGGGAATGAAAAACTGTTTTTT. The V gene is TRBV7-2, the J gene TRBJ1-4; D uncertain. This CDR3 has 14 amino acids. Germline CDR1 and CDR2: SGHTA and FQGNSA. Trimming removed 4 bases from V and 5 bases from J, with 11 bases in between.

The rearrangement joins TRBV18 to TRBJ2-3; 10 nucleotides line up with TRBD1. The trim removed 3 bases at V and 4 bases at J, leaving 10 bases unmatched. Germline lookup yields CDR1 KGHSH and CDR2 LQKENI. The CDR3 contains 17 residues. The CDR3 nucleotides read TGTGCCAGCTCACCGCGTGACAGGGGGCGCCGGGCAGATACGCAGTATTTT. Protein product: CASSPRDRGRRADTQYF. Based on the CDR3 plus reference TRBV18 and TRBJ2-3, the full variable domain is NAGVMQNPRHLVRRRGQEARLRCSPMKGHSHVYWYRQLPEEGLKFMVYLQKENIIDESGMPKERFSAEFPKEGPSILRIQQVVRGDSAAYFCASSPRDRGRRADTQYFGPGTRLTVL.

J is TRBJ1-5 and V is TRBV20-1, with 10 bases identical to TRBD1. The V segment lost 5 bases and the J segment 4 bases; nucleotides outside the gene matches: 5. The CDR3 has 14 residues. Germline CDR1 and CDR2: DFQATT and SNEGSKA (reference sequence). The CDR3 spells CSALTGGANQPQHF. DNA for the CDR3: TGCAGTGCTCTGACAGGGGGCGCGAATCAGCCCCAGCATTTT.

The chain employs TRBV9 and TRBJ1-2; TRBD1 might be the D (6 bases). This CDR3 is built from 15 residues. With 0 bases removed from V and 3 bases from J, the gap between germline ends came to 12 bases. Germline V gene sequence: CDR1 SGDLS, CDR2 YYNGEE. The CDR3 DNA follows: TGTGCCAGCAGCGTAGCTCGGGACAATCACTATGGCTACACCTTC. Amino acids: CASSVARDNHYGYTF.

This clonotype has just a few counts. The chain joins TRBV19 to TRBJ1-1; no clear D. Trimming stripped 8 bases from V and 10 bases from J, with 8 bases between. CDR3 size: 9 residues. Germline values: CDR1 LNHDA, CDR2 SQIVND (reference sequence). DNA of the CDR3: TGTGCCAGTCGACAAGGAGCTTTCTTT. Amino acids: CASRQGAFF.

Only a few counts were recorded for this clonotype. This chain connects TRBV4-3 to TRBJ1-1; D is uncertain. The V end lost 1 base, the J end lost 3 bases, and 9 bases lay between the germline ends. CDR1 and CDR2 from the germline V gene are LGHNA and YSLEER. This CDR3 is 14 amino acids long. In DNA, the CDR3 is TGCGCCAGCAGCCAAGTCGCTCGGGACACTGAAGCTTTCTTT. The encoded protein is CASSQVARDTEAFF.

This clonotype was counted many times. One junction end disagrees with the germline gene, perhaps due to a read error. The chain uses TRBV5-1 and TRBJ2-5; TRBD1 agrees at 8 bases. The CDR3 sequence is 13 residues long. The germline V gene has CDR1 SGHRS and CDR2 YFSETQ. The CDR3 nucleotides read TGTGCCAGTAGTAAGGACAGGGTGGAGACCCAGTACTTC. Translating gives CASSKDRVETQYF.

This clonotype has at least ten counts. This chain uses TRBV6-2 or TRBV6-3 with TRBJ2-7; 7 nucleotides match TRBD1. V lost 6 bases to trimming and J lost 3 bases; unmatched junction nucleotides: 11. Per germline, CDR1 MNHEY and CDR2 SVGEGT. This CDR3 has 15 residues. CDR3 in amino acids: CASSHGLTGNYEQYF. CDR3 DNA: TGTGCCAGCAGCCACGGGTTGACAGGGAACTACGAGCAGTACTTC.

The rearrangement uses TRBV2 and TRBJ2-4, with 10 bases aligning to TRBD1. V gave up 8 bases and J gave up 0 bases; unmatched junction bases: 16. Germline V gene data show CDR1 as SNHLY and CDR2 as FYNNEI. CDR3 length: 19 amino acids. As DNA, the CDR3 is TGTGCCAGCCGTTACTCCGGACAGGGGGGTCTCCTAGCCAAAAACATTCAGTACTTC. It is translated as CASRYSGQGGLLAKNIQYF.

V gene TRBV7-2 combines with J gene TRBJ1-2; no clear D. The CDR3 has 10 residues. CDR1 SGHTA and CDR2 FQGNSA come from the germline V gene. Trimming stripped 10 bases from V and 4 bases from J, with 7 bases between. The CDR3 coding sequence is TGTGCCAAAGATGCCTATGGCTACACCTTC. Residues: CAKDAYGYTF.

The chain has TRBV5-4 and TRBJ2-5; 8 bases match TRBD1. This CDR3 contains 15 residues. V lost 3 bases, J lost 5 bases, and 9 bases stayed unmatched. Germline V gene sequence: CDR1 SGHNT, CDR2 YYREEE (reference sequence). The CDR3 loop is CASSSGTGVGETQYF. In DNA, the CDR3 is TGTGCCAGCAGCTCCGGGACAGGCGTGGGGGAGACCCAGTACTTC.

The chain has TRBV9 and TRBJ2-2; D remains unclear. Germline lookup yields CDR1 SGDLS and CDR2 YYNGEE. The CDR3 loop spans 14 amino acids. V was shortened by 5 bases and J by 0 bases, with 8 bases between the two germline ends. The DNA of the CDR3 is TGTGCCAGCAGACTCGGGCCGAACACCGGGGAGCTGTTTTTT. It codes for CASRLGPNTGELFF.

CDR3 bases: TGTGCCAGCAGCCCCAGGGTAGCGGGATCCTACAATGAGCAGTTCTTC. This sequence encodes CASSPRVAGSYNEQFF. This chain links TRBV7-9 with TRBJ2-1; 8 bases align to TRBD2. Germline loops: CDR1 SEHNR, CDR2 FQNEAQ (reference sequence). The CDR3 length is 16 residues. V lost 5 bases and J lost 1; bases outside the gene matches: 7.

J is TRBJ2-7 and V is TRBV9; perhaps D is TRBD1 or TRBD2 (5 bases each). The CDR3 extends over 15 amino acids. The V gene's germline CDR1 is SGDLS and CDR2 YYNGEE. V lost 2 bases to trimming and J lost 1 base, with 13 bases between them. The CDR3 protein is CASSVRDVLSYEQYF. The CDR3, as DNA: TGTGCCAGCAGCGTCCGGGACGTCCTATCCTACGAGCAGTACTTC.

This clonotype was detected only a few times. CDR3 in DNA: TGTGCCAGCAGTTACGAGGGACAGCCCCAGCATTTT. This encodes CASSYEGQPQHF. This sequence joins TRBV7-8 and TRBJ1-5; unclear D gene. The V gene's germline CDR1 is SGHVS and CDR2 FQNEAQ. The V and J ends lost 6 bases and 7 bases respectively, with 10 bases between them. The CDR3 runs 12 residues.

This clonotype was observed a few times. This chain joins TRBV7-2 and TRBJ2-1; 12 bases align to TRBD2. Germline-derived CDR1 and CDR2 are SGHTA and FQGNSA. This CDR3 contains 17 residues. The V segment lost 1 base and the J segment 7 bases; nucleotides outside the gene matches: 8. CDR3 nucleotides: TGTGCCAGCAGCTTAGTGGGTCCTAGCGGGAGGGGGAATGAGCAGTTCTTC. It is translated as CASSLVGPSGRGNEQFF.

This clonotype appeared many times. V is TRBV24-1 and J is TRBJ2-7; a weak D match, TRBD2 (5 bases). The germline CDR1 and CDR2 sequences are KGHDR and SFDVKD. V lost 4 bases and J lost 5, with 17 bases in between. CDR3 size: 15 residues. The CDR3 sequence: CATSDGPAGADEQYF. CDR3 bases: TGTGCCACCAGTGACGGGCCCGCGGGCGCGGACGAGCAGTACTTC.